Listed below are T cell receptor beta chains from one sample, sequenced in a study of cytomegalovirus exposure and HLA in healthy donors. Sequencing was performed with immunoSEQ multiplex PCR; in TCRdb, only in-frame clones are kept and a portion is missing. The table includes about 98,000 clones, around 80% detected once. The sample consisted of PBMCs. The receptors originated from a man between 35 and 55 years old in good health and CMV-seronegative. Each CDR3 is given with its conserved first and last residue.

j_call v_call cdr3_aa
TRBJ2-1 TRBV7-6 CASRGDRGSTEGEQFF
TRBJ1-5 TRBV7-2 CASSLRVPNRAQPQHF
TRBJ1-4 TRBV25-1 CASRGDRGWREKLFF
TRBJ1-1 TRBV6-4 CASSDFGQTTEAFF
TRBJ2-5 TRBV7-9 CASSWDGTGVETQYF
TRBJ2-1 TRBV11-2 CASSWRILAATYNEQFF
TRBJ1-5 TRBV5-4 CASSLEINQPQHF
TRBJ2-3 TRBV7-2 CASSLIRGLLTDTQYF
TRBJ2-1 TRBV29-1 CSGGQGEPNEQFF
TRBJ2-7 TRBV5-6 CASSLGQGASYEQYF
TRBJ1-2 TRBV6-1 CASVTGTGVCGYTF
TRBJ2-3 TRBV5-1 CASSAGLVGWGETDTQYF
TRBJ1-2 TRBV7-9 CASSLAQGNYGYTF
TRBJ2-1 TRBV27 CASSLNGNRGRYNEQFF
TRBJ1-6 TRBV28 CASSNGQGGSPLHF
TRBJ1-2 TRBV27 CASSLSFRGRGYTF
TRBJ2-1 TRBV5-4 CASSLEEGSYNEQFF
TRBJ2-7 TRBV6-1 CASRRSSTYEQYF
TRBJ2-1 TRBV7-9 CASSRTGTRNYNEQFF
TRBJ1-2 TRBV10-3 CAISELWTGDYGYTF
TRBJ1-1 TRBV2 CASTKTGGNTEAFF
TRBJ2-5 TRBV5-1 CASMLRDRETQYF
TRBJ1-2 TRBV6-1 CASSEDGGVGYTF
TRBJ2-3 TRBV6-6 CASSYGQPGADTQYF
TRBJ2-2 TRBV5-1 CASSLGANRNTGELFF
TRBJ1-1 TRBV28 CASSLRGYTEAFF
TRBJ2-7 TRBV6-5 CASTYGRGKDYEQYF
TRBJ1-4 TRBV7-2 CASSNPTGGAYEKLFF
TRBJ2-7 TRBV6-5 CASSYSSGTYEQYF
TRBJ1-6 TRBV7-2 CASSFQGSNSPLHF
TRBJ2-4 TRBV11-2 CASSRLAGRVKDIQYF
TRBJ1-3 TRBV12-5 CASGLEMQKTGGLQRVSGNTIYF
TRBJ2-7 TRBV18 CASSQFPGQDSYEQYF
TRBJ2-7 TRBV5-5 CASSLVLGRGPYEQYF
TRBJ1-6 TRBV13 CASRIRNRDSYSPLHF
TRBJ1-6 TRBV11-2 CASSLEAGGRYNSPLHF
TRBJ2-3 TRBV5-5 CASSWASGASTDTQYF
TRBJ2-5 TRBV27 CASSAGTGAGETQYF
TRBJ2-3 TRBV13 CASSRTSGTDTQYF
TRBJ2-1 TRBV28 CASRLGGQSYNEQFF
TRBJ1-2 TRBV7-2 CASSLPDYYGYTF
TRBJ2-5 TRBV6-1 CASRDRGQETQYF